Following are 27 T cell receptor beta chains from one sample sequenced in a study of cytomegalovirus exposure and HLA in healthy donors. This PCR relied on a set of 60 Vbeta primers and 13 Jbeta primers. TCRdb's copy holds only in-frame clones and misses some; the assay was immunoSEQ multiplex PCR. The sample carries around 62,000 clones, over 75% recorded once. Material: PBMCs. The origin of the receptors is a male donor in good health and CMV-seropositive.

This clone appeared a few times. The CDR3 DNA follows: TGTGCCAGCAGCAAAACAGGGGGCGAGAGTAACTACGAGCAGTACTTC. This codes for CASSKTGGESNYEQYF. The V call is TRBV13, the J call TRBJ2-7; 9 bases match TRBD1. The V gene's germline CDR1 is PRHDT and CDR2 FYEKMQ (reference sequence). The V segment lost 5 bases and the J segment 3 bases; nucleotides outside the gene matches: 11. This CDR3 comprises 16 residues.

This clone was found a few times. This rearrangement joins TRBV5-1 to TRBJ1-1; the D gene is possibly TRBD1 (6 bases). CDR3 length equals 16 residues. In germline, CDR1 is SGHRS, CDR2 YFSETQ. Trimming took 2 bases from V and 5 from J, leaving 19 bases between them. The CDR3 coding sequence is TGCGCCAGCAGCTTAGGGTCTTACTACAGGGAGACTGAAGCTTTCTTT. This translates into CASSLGSYYRETEAFF. The variable domain in full, completed from reference TRBV5-1 and TRBJ1-1, reads KAGVTQTPRYLIKTRGQQVTLSCSPISGHRSVSWYQQTPGQGLQFLFEYFSETQRNKGNFPGRFSGRQFSNSRSEMNVSTLELGDSALYLCASSLGSYYRETEAFFGQGTRLTVV.

This clone was seen only once. V gene TRBV15 combines with J gene TRBJ1-1, with D perhaps TRBD1 (6 bases). The CDR3 consists of 15 residues. V lost 0 bases and J lost 5, with 13 bases in between. Germline values: CDR1 LNHNV, CDR2 YYDKDF (reference sequence). The CDR3 DNA follows: TGTGCCACCAGCAGAGAGTCCAGGGGCGGAACTGAAGCTTTCTTT. Amino acid sequence: CATSRESRGGTEAFF.

The genes are TRBV13 and TRBJ1-2; weak D call: TRBD1 (6 bases). The CDR3 contains 16 residues. Looked up from germline, CDR1 is PRHDT and CDR2 is FYEKMQ (reference sequence). Trimming cost V 6 bases and J 4 bases, with 21 bases left between them. CDR3 bases: TGTGCCAGCAGGCGAATAAAGACAGGAACGACCTATGGCTACACCTTC. This sequence encodes CASRRIKTGTTYGYTF.

The rearrangement links TRBV7-2 to TRBJ1-5, with TRBD1 as a possible D gene (6 bases). V lost 4 bases and J 4 bases, leaving 20 bases between the germline ends. The CDR3 has 17 residues. Germline-derived CDR1 and CDR2 are SGHTA and FQGNSA. The CDR3 protein is CASSSHGRDIKNQPQHF. The CDR3 DNA is TGTGCCAGCAGCTCACACGGCCGGGACATAAAAAATCAGCCCCAGCATTTT.

With regard to this clone: One end of the junction is discordant with germline, which a read error may explain. The CDR3 is CASSYGYYGYTF. The CDR3 DNA sequence: TGTGCCAGCAGTTACGGGTACTACGGCTACACCTTC. This rearrangement joins TRBV6-5 to TRBJ1-2, with D unclear. The CDR3 covers 12 residues. Germline V lookup: CDR1 MNHEY, CDR2 SVGAGI.

The gene calls are TRBV4-3 and TRBJ1-1; 8 bases fit TRBD1. Germline CDR1 reads LGHNA; CDR2 reads YSLEER. This CDR3 is built from 16 residues. V lost 1 base, J lost 1 base, and 5 bases stayed unmatched. DNA for the CDR3: TGCGCCAGCAGCCAAGGGACAGGGTATGGGAACACTGAAGCTTTCTTT. It is translated as CASSQGTGYGNTEAFF.

The V gene is TRBV19, the J gene TRBJ1-2; 8 nucleotides align to TRBD1. Germline V gene data show CDR1 as LNHDA and CDR2 as SQIVND (reference sequence). The CDR3 sequence is 13 residues long. V shed 8 bases, J shed 8 bases, and the junction held 10 bases outside the gene matches. CDR3 DNA sequence: TGTGCCAGTGGGGACAGGTCCTCGAGAGGCTACACCTTC. This encodes CASGDRSSRGYTF. The whole variable domain, filled in from reference TRBV19 and TRBJ1-2, reads DGGITQSPKYLFRKEGQNVTLSCEQNLNHDAMYWYRQDPGQGLRLIYYSQIVNDFQKGDIAEGYSVSREKKESFPLTVTSAQKNPTAFYLCASGDRSSRGYTFGSGTRLTVV.

On this clone itself: The CDR3 does not end in the conserved phenylalanine or tryptophan, so this is likely a read error. It is unclear where the CDR3 begins or ends on the DNA, so no DNA is shown, and the CDR3 is as TCRdb lists it. V gene TRBV19 combines with J gene TRBJ1-2; the listed D gene, TRBD1, was not tested against the DNA. The length of the CDR3 is 10 amino acids, counting both ends. In germline, CDR1 is LNHDA, CDR2 SQIVND (reference sequence). The CDR3: CASRRTALNI.

This chain links TRBV4-1 with TRBJ1-6; D is unresolved. The CDR3 has 15 amino acids. The V gene's germline CDR1 is MGHRA and CDR2 YSYEKL. The V gene lost 0 bases and the J gene lost 6 bases, with 9 bases spanning the gap. CDR3 protein: CASSQEKQINSPLHF. The CDR3 DNA follows: TGCGCCAGCAGCCAAGAAAAACAAATTAATTCACCCCTCCACTTT.

This sequence joins TRBV4-1 and TRBJ1-4; 11 positions match TRBD1. Germline lookup yields CDR1 MGHRA and CDR2 YSYEKL. The V gene end was trimmed by 0 bases and the J gene end by 14 bases; junction bases not matched to a gene: 8. The CDR3 extends over 15 amino acids. The CDR3 DNA reads as TGCGCCAGCAGCCAAGATCAGGGGACAGGGGGATTCCTGTTTTTT. It is translated as CASSQDQGTGGFLFF.

The rearrangement links TRBV7-2 to TRBJ2-1; TRBD2 agrees at 11 bases. The CDR3 loop spans 15 amino acids. V lost 5 bases to trimming and J lost 3 bases; unmatched junction nucleotides: 3. Germline CDR1 reads SGHTA; CDR2 reads FQGNSA. This chain's CDR3 is CASSPGLAVYNEQFF. CDR3 sequence (DNA): TGTGCCAGCAGCCCGGGACTAGCGGTCTACAATGAGCAGTTCTTC.

This clone came up a few times. The sample carries other DNA sequences with the same CDR3. V usage is TRBV18 and J usage is TRBJ1-1; possibly TRBD1 for D (5 bases). The CDR3 contains 12 residues. Deletions cut 2 bases from V and 10 bases from J, with 11 bases between. CDR1 is KGHSH and CDR2 is LQKENI in the germline V gene. The CDR3 coding sequence is TGTGCCAGCTCACCAGGGCAGGGCGGAGCTTTCTTT. It is translated as CASSPGQGGAFF.

The chain employs TRBV9 and TRBJ2-3, with a tentative D call TRBD2 (6 bases). In germline, CDR1 is SGDLS, CDR2 YYNGEE. The length of the CDR3 is 15 residues. V was pared by 4 bases and J by 4 bases, with 16 bases between. Here the CDR3 DNA reads TGTGCCAGCAGCCCTTCCGGAGGGATTCCAGATACGCAGTATTTT. Translation gives CASSPSGGIPDTQYF.

The V and J genes are TRBV7-2 and TRBJ1-3, with D hard to call. Trimming stripped 1 base from V and 5 bases from J, with 12 bases between. The CDR3 runs to 15 residues. From germline, CDR1 is SGHTA and CDR2 FQGNSA. This CDR3 is CASSLGAGLRNTIYF. The CDR3 DNA follows: TGTGCCAGCAGCTTAGGCGCGGGGTTAAGAAACACCATATATTTT.

The rearrangement links TRBV28 to TRBJ1-1; 9 nucleotides match TRBD1. The V segment lost 5 bases and the J segment 5 bases; nucleotides outside the gene matches: 18. This CDR3 is 18 amino acids long. Germline-derived CDR1 and CDR2 are MDHEN and SYDVKM. Here the CDR3 reads CASSILNRGRVKGTEAFF. In DNA form, the CDR3 reads TGTGCCAGCAGTATCCTCAACAGGGGGCGCGTTAAGGGGACTGAAGCTTTCTTT. The full variable domain, completed using reference TRBV28 and TRBJ1-1, is DVKVTQSSRYLVKRTGEKVFLECVQDMDHENMFWYRQDPGLGLRLIYFSYDVKMKEKGDIPEGYSVSREKKERFSLILESASTNQTSMYLCASSILNRGRVKGTEAFFGQGTRLTVV.

The chain carries TRBV4-2 and TRBJ2-2; the D gene is possibly TRBD2 (7 bases). V was clipped by 1 base and J by 6 bases, with 12 bases between them. Germline V gene sequence: CDR1 LGHNA, CDR2 YNFKEQ. CDR3 length equals 15 residues. For the CDR3, the DNA is TGTGCCAGCAGCCAAGTCCAGGGGAGGGCCGGGGAGCTGTTTTTT. Translating gives CASSQVQGRAGELFF.

The chain combines TRBV5-1 with TRBJ2-5; 9 nucleotides align to TRBD1. The CDR3 totals 14 residues. V was clipped by 4 bases and J by 5 bases; unmatched bases: 6. Looked up from germline, CDR1 is SGHRS and CDR2 is YFSETQ. The CDR3 nucleotides read TGCGCCAGCAGCATGGGACAGGGTGGCGAGACCCAGTACTTC. Encoded protein: CASSMGQGGETQYF. The variable domain in full, with the rest retrieved from reference TRBV5-1 and TRBJ2-5, is KAGVTQTPRYLIKTRGQQVTLSCSPISGHRSVSWYQQTPGQGLQFLFEYFSETQRNKGNFPGRFSGRQFSNSRSEMNVSTLELGDSALYLCASSMGQGGETQYFGPGTRLLVL.

This clone has only a few counts. This chain connects TRBV4-3 to TRBJ1-1; D remains unclear. Per the germline V gene, CDR1 is LGHNA and CDR2 is YSLEER. This CDR3 has 15 amino acids. The V end was cut by 0 bases, the J end by 5 bases, with 13 bases between. The CDR3 loop is CASSQESGLRTEAFF. In nucleotides, the CDR3 is TGCGCCAGCAGCCAAGAGTCGGGATTGAGGACTGAAGCTTTCTTT.

This clone was recorded a few times. This chain connects TRBV6-1 to TRBJ1-1; D might be TRBD1 (5 bases). The CDR3 consists of 14 residues. In germline, CDR1 is MNHNS, CDR2 SASEGT. Trimming took off 2 bases at V and 6 bases at J, with 13 bases between the two ends. The DNA of the CDR3 is TGTGCCAGCAGTGAATGGGGGGGGAGGGCTGAAGCTTTCTTT. Its protein is CASSEWGGRAEAFF.

The chain recombines TRBV5-1 with TRBJ1-2, with 9 bases lining up with TRBD1. Looked up from germline, CDR1 is SGHRS and CDR2 is YFSETQ. The V segment lost 3 bases and the J segment 7 bases; nucleotides outside the gene matches: 16. The CDR3 totals 17 residues. CDR3 DNA: TGCGCCAGCAGCTCTAACCCGGGACAGGGACTTGACGGTGGCTACACCTTC. Protein: CASSSNPGQGLDGGYTF.

This chain uses TRBV6-6 with TRBJ2-7, with a weak D call TRBD2 (6 bases). The V gene lost 5 bases and the J gene lost 2 bases, with 13 bases spanning the gap. Germline V gene data show CDR1 as MNHNY and CDR2 as SVGAGI (reference sequence). The CDR3 contains 14 residues. CDR3 sequence: CASSRGTATYEQYF. CDR3 nucleotide sequence: TGTGCCAGCAGTCGCGGGACTGCCACCTACGAGCAGTACTTC.

J is TRBJ2-5 and V is TRBV4-3, with TRBD2 as a possible D gene (6 bases). The CDR3 is made up of 15 amino acids. V lost 0 bases, J lost 10 bases, and 18 bases lay in between. From germline, CDR1 is LGHNA and CDR2 YSLEER. The CDR3 here is CASSQDWGTVGVQYF. The CDR3 region has the DNA TGCGCCAGCAGCCAAGATTGGGGGACTGTGGGGGTCCAGTACTTC.

This chain connects TRBV4-2 to TRBJ1-6; no clear D. Trimming pared 4 bases from V and 10 bases from J, leaving 20 bases between. In germline, CDR1 is LGHNA, CDR2 YNFKEQ. The CDR3 totals 16 residues. In nucleotides, the CDR3 is TGTGCCAGCAGCCGACCGGAGTTAGGTCCTTTCTCACCCCTCCACTTT. The encoded protein is CASSRPELGPFSPLHF.

This clone was counted once. The rearrangement uses TRBV14 and TRBJ2-4; the D is unclear. The CDR3 spans 14 residues. In germline, CDR1 is SGHDN, CDR2 FVKESK. Deletions cut 1 base from V and 8 bases from J, with 12 bases between. This CDR3 reads CASSQAPPPDIQYF. CDR3 sequence (DNA): TGTGCCAGCAGCCAAGCTCCCCCCCCGGACATTCAGTACTTC.

This clone showed up just a few times. The chain is built from TRBV6-5 and TRBJ2-7; 9 bases map to TRBD1. J lost 5 bases, V lost 6 bases, and 5 bases had no gene match. Looked up from germline, CDR1 is MNHEY and CDR2 is SVGAGI. The CDR3 has 13 residues. The CDR3 coding sequence is TGTGCCAGCAGAGGGACAGGGAACGACGAGCAGTACTTC. It encodes CASRGTGNDEQYF.

This chain connects TRBV30 to TRBJ1-3; 7 nucleotides match TRBD1. The V gene's germline CDR1 is GTSNPN and CDR2 SVGIG (reference sequence). The CDR3 length is 16 residues. V shed 3 bases, J shed 0 bases, and the junction held 8 bases outside the gene matches. The CDR3 here is CAWRQTGIISGNTIYF. The CDR3 DNA is TGTGCCTGGAGACAGACAGGGATCATCTCTGGAAACACCATATATTTT. Looking up the rest from reference TRBV30 and TRBJ1-3 gives the full variable domain: SQTIHQWPATLVQPVGSPLSLECTVEGTSNPNLYWYRQAAGRGLQLLFYSVGIGQISSEVPQNLSASRPQDRQFILSSKKLLLSDSGFYLCAWRQTGIISGNTIYFGEGSWLTVV.